The next 11 T cell receptor beta chains were all read from a single sample in a study of technical replicates of blood from several donors. Sequenced by immunoSEQ multiplex PCR; TCRdb stores in-frame clones only, minus some. The sample includes fewer than 90,000 clones, 85% to 95% seen only once; the top ten take about 0.4%. Input material: T cells isolated from PBMCs. These receptors were collected from a human donor in good health.

The J gene is TRBJ2-1, the V gene TRBV30; TRBD2 matches 11 bases. CDR1 and CDR2 from the germline V gene are GTSNPN and SVGIG (reference sequence). Unmatched junction bases numbered 6, after V lost 1 base and J lost 7 bases. The CDR3 contains 15 residues. CDR3 sequence: CAWSETSGIPNEQFF. CDR3 coding DNA: TGTGCCTGGAGTGAGACTAGCGGGATTCCAAATGAGCAGTTCTTC.

The CDR3 DNA is TGTGCCAGCAGCTTAGCTAGCGGGAGTGTTATCTCCTACAATGAGCAGTTCTTC. Amino acids: CASSLASGSVISYNEQFF. The rearrangement links TRBV7-9 to TRBJ2-1; 9 nucleotides align to TRBD2. Trimming cost V 0 bases and J 0 bases; bases outside gene matches: 6. CDR1 SEHNR and CDR2 FQNEAQ come from the germline V gene (reference sequence). The CDR3 loop spans 18 amino acids.

This chain connects TRBV27 to TRBJ1-1, with 12 bases aligning to TRBD1. From germline, CDR1 is MNHEY and CDR2 SMNVEV (reference sequence). The ends lost 4 bases at V and 5 bases at J; junction bases unmatched: 2. This CDR3 spans 14 amino acids. The CDR3, as DNA: TGTGCCAGCAGTTGGGACAGGGGGCATACTGAAGCTTTCTTT. This gives the protein CASSWDRGHTEAFF.

V and J are TRBV25-1 and TRBJ2-5; unclear D gene. Germline V gene data show CDR1 as MGHDK and CDR2 as SYGVNS. V was cut by 6 bases and J by 5 bases, with 7 bases left in between. CDR3 length: 11 amino acids. As DNA, the CDR3 is TGTGCCAGCAGCTATTGGGAGACCCAGTACTTC. The encoded protein is CASSYWETQYF.

The V gene is TRBV13, the J gene TRBJ2-1; D call uncertain. V was cut by 3 bases and J by 8 bases, with 5 bases left in between. Germline V gene lookup returns CDR1 PRHDT and CDR2 FYEKMQ (reference sequence). The CDR3 spans 11 residues. CDR3 in DNA: TGTGCCAGCAGCTTTACGGATGAGCAGTTCTTC. Translated, it gives CASSFTDEQFF. Full variable domain (remainder filled in from reference TRBV13 and TRBJ2-1): AAGVIQSPRHLIKEKRETATLKCYPIPRHDTVYWYQQGPGQDPQFLISFYEKMQSDKGSIPDRFSAQQFSDYHSELNMSSLELGDSALYFCASSFTDEQFFGPGTRLTVL.

The V gene is TRBV5-1, the J gene TRBJ2-7, with TRBD2 matching 7 bases. Germline V gene lookup returns CDR1 SGHRS and CDR2 YFSETQ. V lost 0 bases, J lost 3 bases, and 6 bases stayed unmatched. CDR3 length: 15 amino acids. CDR3 region: CASSLDGTGGYEQYF. The CDR3 DNA follows: TGCGCCAGCAGCTTGGACGGGACGGGAGGCTACGAGCAGTACTTC.

J is TRBJ2-7 and V is TRBV6-6, with a weak D call TRBD1 (6 bases). Per germline, CDR1 MNHNY and CDR2 SVGAGI (reference sequence). The CDR3 runs 14 residues. The V gene lost 6 bases and the J gene lost 5 bases, with 17 bases spanning the gap. The chain's CDR3 is CASREQGEGDEQYF. The CDR3 coding sequence is TGTGCCAGCAGGGAACAGGGAGAAGGAGACGAGCAGTACTTC.

The CDR3 here is CAWSVVSGYTF. Written as DNA, the CDR3 is TGTGCCTGGAGTGTAGTTAGTGGCTACACCTTC. The rearrangement links TRBV30 to TRBJ1-2; D remains ambiguous. Germline-derived CDR1 and CDR2 are GTSNPN and SVGIG (reference sequence). The CDR3 is 11 amino acids. V dropped 0 bases and J dropped 7 bases, with 6 bases sitting between them.

The chain couples TRBV7-9 to TRBJ1-1; D is possibly TRBD1 (5 bases). V was clipped by 5 bases and J by 1 base, with 14 bases between them. The CDR3 is 15 residues long. In germline, CDR1 is SEHNR, CDR2 FQNEAQ (reference sequence). The CDR3 DNA sequence: TGTGCCAGCAGCCCCTTTGGGGCTGAGAACACTGAAGCTTTCTTT. Residues: CASSPFGAENTEAFF.

This rearrangement joins TRBV27 to TRBJ2-2; D unclear. V was shortened by 1 base and J by 7 bases, with 7 bases between the two germline ends. The CDR3 has 13 amino acids. Looked up from germline, CDR1 is MNHEY and CDR2 is SMNVEV (reference sequence). Here the CDR3 DNA reads TGTGCCAGCAGTTTATTTTCCGGCGGGGAGCTGTTTTTT. It yields the protein CASSLFSGGELFF.

The chain links TRBV4-1 to TRBJ2-2; TRBD1 is a possible D gene (6 bases). V lost 2 bases and J 4 bases, leaving 23 bases between the germline ends. Germline lookup yields CDR1 MGHRA and CDR2 YSYEKL. The CDR3 covers 19 residues. CDR3 sequence: CASSQIGMGTGKTTGELFF. DNA of the CDR3: TGCGCCAGCAGCCAAATCGGGATGGGTACAGGGAAGACCACCGGGGAGCTGTTTTTT.